This TCR beta chain was retrieved from a study of shared clonotypes between healthy human individuals. This table comes from immunoSEQ multiplex PCR, and its TCRdb copy is limited to in-frame clones, with some not included. The sample lists some 2,000,000 clones; approximately 96% were seen once. Trimming cost V 1 base and J 4 bases, with 11 bases left between them. This CDR3 is 15 amino acids long. Germline values: CDR1 SGHAT, CDR2 FQNNGV. Sequencing used naive CD4+ T cells sorted from blood. Subset noted: CD45RA+ positively selected. This TCR was sampled from a man between 18 and 29 years old in good health. The chain is built from TRBV11-2 and TRBJ1-5; D is perhaps TRBD1 (6 bases). The DNA of the CDR3 is TGTGCCAGCAGCTTAGGGGGGCCTGGTAATCAGCCCCAGCATTTT. This translates into CASSLGGPGNQPQHF.